This T cell receptor beta chain was found in a study of tumor-infiltrating lymphocytes in localized non-small cell lung cancer. This CDR3 region has 14 residues. From germline, CDR1 is SGHDN and CDR2 FVKESK. The V gene lost 4 bases and the J gene lost 3 bases, with 9 bases spanning the gap. Generated by immunoSEQ multiplex PCR, the TCRdb table keeps only in-frame clones and is missing some. The repertoire holds about 11,000 clones, with 80% to 90% as singletons. The chain links TRBV14 to TRBJ2-2, with D perhaps TRBD1 or TRBD2 (5 bases each). Input material: uninvolved lung tissue not adjacent to the tumor. The clonotype was recovered from a human donor with non-small cell lung cancer. The CDR3 region is CASSRGRYTGELFF. The CDR3 nucleotides are TGTGCCAGCAGCCGGGGACGGTACACCGGGGAGCTGTTTTTT.